Detailed here is one TCR beta chain. Its antigen is still unknown. No base qualities exist here, and no much larger clone lies one base off it. This specimen comes from a study of blood T cell repertoires in COVID-19 (dated by TCRdb to the early 2020s). Study-level background: The collaborator samples originated in the United States, Italy and Spain and spanned the acute and convalescent phases of COVID-19. The material from the prospective study consisted of cDNA or gDNA derived from T cells, B-cell-depleted T cells, or PBMCs. Deeply sampled blood TCRbeta repertoires from subjects exposed to, actively infected with, or recovered from COVID-19 were included in the dataset. The repertoires were made available in a free public database intended to serve as a resource for research on the immune response to SARS-CoV-2. The samples were drawn from the first 160 participants of the ongoing ImmuneRACE study and from some 1,300 subjects provided by 6 global collaborators. Sample metadata almost always included a de-identified subject ID, COVID-19 status, age in years and sex. Where available, HLA class I and class II types were obtained from metadata supplied by the sample provider rather than from assay-based typing.

The CDR3 measures 15 amino acids from cysteine to phenylalanine. Of all the DNA, just the CDR3 is kept, 45 bases in frame from base 1. The germline V gene supplies CDR1 SGDLS and CDR2 YYNGEE. Relative to germline, V is missing 3 bases and J is missing 2 bases, with 4 bases of the junction outside any gene match. The immunoSEQ Assay, a bias-controlled multiplex PCR, was used to amplify TCRbeta CDR3 regions from genomic DNA. The study's processing was this. The number of nucleated cells in each sample was estimated by amplification of reference gene primers within the assay. To quantify the absolute abundance of each unique TCRbeta CDR3 rearrangement, sequence reads were collapsed and filtered. Productive Simpson clonality was computed per sample as the square root of Simpson's diversity index over productive rearrangements. TCRdb stores this immuneACCESS table with in-frame sequences only. Part of the clones is absent; in the studies checked, under half of the shortfall reflects unresolved V genes, and no reason is known for the rest. That table supplies the V and J calls and clone size; D and trimming were determined from the DNA. The sample table lists fewer than 450,000 clones, 85% to 90% of them with a count of one. About 1.2% of the sample rests with the top ten.

Overall results and qualifications from the work: The amount of clinical and demographic metadata varied by source and participant and was provided uncurated.

Enrolling through a virtual design, the prospective study's participants ranged in age from roughly 18 to 90 years and lived across approximately 25 United States geographic areas. Cohort assignment in the prospective study relied on participant-reported clinical history from a screening survey and a study questionnaire. Recovered participants in ImmuneRACE Cohort 3 were defined as having two consecutive negative NP/OP PCR tests, clearance from a healthcare professional, or resolution of symptoms. Each participant in the prospective study had whole blood, serum and a nasopharyngeal or oropharyngeal swab collected by mobile phlebotomists. Prospective study participants could optionally give additional blood draws and questionnaires over a roughly two-month period. Before DNA extraction, prospective study blood samples were shipped either frozen or at room temperature.

The V and J genes are TRBV9 and TRBJ1-1, with TRBD1 matching 10 junction bases. Source material: PBMCs or T cells enriched from blood (not recorded which). The receptor comes from a woman aged 18-29 years who had recovered from COVID-19. For the CDR3, the sequence is CASSAGTGANTEAFF. DNA sequence: TGTGCCAGCAGCGCCGGGACAGGGGCCAACACTGAAGCTTTCTTT. With the portions outside the CDR3 filled from the reference TRBV9 and TRBJ1-1 genes, the complete variable region becomes DSGVTQTPKHLITATGQRVTLRCSPRSGDLSVYWYQQSLDQGLQFLIQYYNGEERAKGNILERFSAQQFPDLHSELNLSSLELGDSALYFCASSAGTGANTEAFFGQGTRLTVV.